These 12 T cell receptor beta chains came from one sample sequenced in a study of T cell changes during pregnancy in multiple sclerosis. Method: immunoSEQ multiplex PCR; TCRdb's copy keeps in-frame clones and lacks some. The sample records 15,000 or so clones, 80% to 90% being singletons. The material sequenced was CD8+ T cells from peripheral blood mononuclear cells, taken in the first trimester of pregnancy. Receptors were obtained from a female donor with multiple sclerosis, enrolled in a pregnancy study.

The chain uses TRBV5-1 and TRBJ2-7, with 9 bases aligning to TRBD2. Germline V CDR1 and CDR2: SGHRS, YFSETQ. There are 14 residues in the CDR3. V shed 0 bases, J shed 7 bases, and the junction held 5 bases outside the gene matches. The CDR3 sequence is CASSLGPSGDEQYF. CDR3 DNA: TGCGCCAGCAGCTTGGGGCCTAGCGGGGATGAGCAGTACTTC.

This CDR3 reads CASSRAGLPSDTQYF. CDR3 DNA sequence: TGTGCCAGCAGCCGCGCGGGACTTCCGTCAGATACGCAGTATTTT. The chain employs TRBV9 and TRBJ2-3; a weak D match, TRBD2 (6 bases). Trimming took off 4 bases at V and 4 bases at J, with 16 bases between the two ends. Germline CDR1 reads SGDLS; CDR2 reads YYNGEE. The CDR3 spans 15 residues.

The J gene is TRBJ1-5, the V gene TRBV10-3; the D gene is possibly TRBD1 (5 bases). The CDR3 runs 14 residues. The V gene lost 10 bases and the J gene lost 0 bases, with 13 bases spanning the gap. Germline loops: CDR1 ENHRY, CDR2 SYGVKD. The CDR3 DNA follows: TGTGCCACCGAGGCGGGGGATAGCAATCAGCCCCAGCATTTT. This codes for CATEAGDSNQPQHF.

This clone has more than one count but fewer than ten. The V gene is TRBV10-3, the J gene TRBJ1-6, with 8 bases aligning to TRBD1. Germline CDR1 ENHRY, CDR2 SYGVKD. The CDR3 is 16 residues long. The V segment lost 0 bases and the J segment 7 bases; nucleotides outside the gene matches: 5. The CDR3 loop is CAISESGQAGNSPLHF. In nucleotides, the CDR3 is TGTGCCATCAGTGAGTCGGGACAGGCGGGGAATTCACCCCTCCACTTT.

The chain uses TRBV10-3 and TRBJ2-1, with 7 bases lining up with TRBD2. Unmatched junction bases numbered 13, after V lost 6 bases and J lost 5 bases. The CDR3 totals 16 residues. Germline V lookup: CDR1 ENHRY, CDR2 SYGVKD. CDR3 nucleotides: TGTGCCATCAGGAACCAGGAGCGGGAACGAGACAATGAGCAGTTCTTC. This translates into CAIRNQERERDNEQFF.

This clone was seen only once. This CDR3 is also generated by other DNA sequences in the sample. V and J are TRBV7-9 and TRBJ2-7; the D gene is possibly TRBD1 (6 bases). The CDR3 loop spans 15 amino acids. Trimming removed 1 base at V and 1 base at J, with 11 bases between. CDR1 is SEHNR and CDR2 is FQNEAQ in the germline V gene (reference sequence). Written as DNA, the CDR3 is TGTGCCAGCAGCTTAGGTGGGACAACTTCCTACGAGCAGTACTTC. Amino acids: CASSLGGTTSYEQYF.

The rearrangement joins TRBV30 to TRBJ2-2; maybe TRBD2 (5 bases). Germline values: CDR1 GTSNPN, CDR2 SVGIG (reference sequence). Trimming pared 0 bases from V and 8 bases from J, leaving 16 bases between. The CDR3 has 15 residues. The CDR3 DNA is TGTGCCTGGAGTGTAACACTCGGAGGATCTGGGGAGCTGTTTTTT. Its protein is CAWSVTLGGSGELFF.

The chain carries TRBV27 and TRBJ1-5; a weak D match, TRBD1 (6 bases). The CDR3 is 15 amino acids. The V end lost 2 bases, the J end lost 3 bases, and 11 bases lay between the germline ends. CDR1 MNHEY and CDR2 SMNVEV come from the germline V gene (reference sequence). The CDR3 coding sequence is TGTGCCAGCAGTTTAAGACAGGACCACAATCAGCCCCAGCATTTT. It translates to CASSLRQDHNQPQHF.

V is TRBV29-1 and J is TRBJ2-1; 14 bases line up with TRBD2. Germline assignment: CDR1 SQVTM and CDR2 ANQGSEA. V dropped 8 bases and J dropped 4; count of bases not matched to a gene: 16. CDR3 length: 18 residues. CDR3 in amino acids: CSPCWSRRLAGGYNEQFF. The CDR3 DNA reads TGCAGCCCGTGTTGGTCCCGACGACTAGCGGGAGGGTACAATGAGCAGTTCTTC.

V gene TRBV19 combines with J gene TRBJ2-1, with 13 positions matching TRBD2. J lost 6 bases, V lost 5 bases, and 4 bases had no gene match. CDR1 is LNHDA, CDR2 SQIVND, per germline (reference sequence). This CDR3 region has 15 residues. The CDR3 DNA reads TGTGCCAGTAGTCCGACTAGCGGGAGGCCCAATGAGCAGTTCTTC. It translates to CASSPTSGRPNEQFF.

This CDR3 is CASSLGRSSGNTIYF. CDR3 DNA: TGTGCCAGCAGCTTGGGGCGAAGCTCTGGAAACACCATATATTTT. The rearrangement links TRBV11-2 to TRBJ1-3; perhaps TRBD1 as D (5 bases). CDR1 is SGHAT, CDR2 FQNNGV, per germline. This CDR3 spans 15 amino acids. V was shortened by 3 bases and J by 0 bases, with 9 bases between the two germline ends.

The chain joins TRBV19 to TRBJ2-1; 10 bases map to TRBD1. This CDR3 has 12 residues. The germline V gene has CDR1 LNHDA and CDR2 SQIVND (reference sequence). The junction had 6 bases not matched to a gene; V was cut back by 10 bases and J by 9 bases. The CDR3 bases are TGTGCCATCCGACAGGGGGCGGGTGAGCAGTTCTTC. As protein: CAIRQGAGEQFF.